This T cell receptor beta chain stems from a study of early stage breast cancer tumors. Study information: Among around 12 ER+/PR+/HER2- tumors, eight were ductal, four lobular. Samples were sequenced at about 9.7-fold average coverage. Study conclusions and caveats: Tumors had roughly 2.5-fold higher T cell density and higher clonality than adjacent normal breast tissue.

Trimming took 5 bases from V and 3 from J; bases not matched to a gene: 12. The CDR3 covers 16 residues. The germline V gene encodes CDR1 SGHDT and CDR2 YYEEEE. Each sample had two DNA replicates, 0.5 ug blood or around 1.6 ug tissue. Generated by immunoSEQ multiplex PCR, the TCRdb table keeps only in-frame clones and is missing some. The table includes 25,000 to 35,000 clones, just under 85% detected once. With respect to this clone: The antigen remains unidentified.

The chain combines TRBV5-6 with TRBJ2-3; 7 nucleotides align to TRBD2. The source material was blood. The TCR was taken from a person aged 45-60 years with breast cancer. The CDR3 DNA sequence: TGTGCCAGCAGTTTAACCGGGACTAAAGTAACAGATACGCAGTATTTT. Protein: CASSLTGTKVTDTQYF.